Each of the 24 T cell receptor beta chains below was sequenced from the same sample in a study of shared clonotypes between healthy human individuals. Generated by immunoSEQ multiplex PCR, the TCRdb table keeps only in-frame clones and is missing some. The sample yields a few hundred thousand clones, 97% seen once. The source material was naive CD4+ T cells sorted from blood. Subset defined: CD45RA+ positively selected. The receptors stem from a woman in her thirties in good health.

The chain combines TRBV27 with TRBJ2-7, with 13 nucleotides matching TRBD2. Germline V gives CDR1 MNHEY, CDR2 SMNVEV (reference sequence). This CDR3 is 16 amino acids long. The V segment lost 2 bases and the J segment 4 bases; nucleotides outside the gene matches: 5. The CDR3 loop reads CASSLIGTSGIYEQYF. DNA for the CDR3: TGTGCCAGCAGTTTAATCGGGACTAGCGGGATTTACGAGCAGTACTTC.

V gene TRBV5-4 combines with J gene TRBJ2-5; no clear D. In germline, CDR1 is SGHNT, CDR2 YYREEE (reference sequence). The CDR3 has 14 residues. V lost 2 bases to trimming and J lost 1 base, with 9 bases between them. The CDR3: CASSFTDTQETQYF. For the CDR3, the DNA is TGTGCCAGCAGCTTCACGGATACCCAAGAGACCCAGTACTTC.

The rearrangement uses TRBV27 and TRBJ2-7; no clear D gene. V lost 5 bases, J lost 0 bases, and 8 bases lay in between. The CDR3 covers 13 residues. The germline gives CDR1 MNHEY, CDR2 SMNVEV (reference sequence). CDR3 sequence: CASSSSNSYEQYF. As DNA, the CDR3 is TGTGCCAGCAGTAGCTCAAACTCCTACGAGCAGTACTTC.

This chain links TRBV19 with TRBJ2-2; D is possibly TRBD2 (6 bases). Between the trimmed V and J ends, which lost 4 bases and 8 bases, there was a span of 14 bases. The CDR3 is made up of 14 amino acids. The germline CDR1 and CDR2 sequences are LNHDA and SQIVND (reference sequence). This CDR3 is CASSSGGARGELFF. In DNA, the CDR3 is TGTGCCAGTAGTAGTGGCGGGGCCCGGGGGGAGCTGTTTTTT.

On this clone: Other DNA sequences in this specimen translate into the identical CDR3. The rearrangement joins TRBV6-5 to TRBJ1-2; a weak D match, TRBD1 (5 bases). The CDR3 loop spans 13 amino acids. V shed 5 bases and J shed 1 base, with 8 bases lying between them. Looked up from germline, CDR1 is MNHEY and CDR2 is SVGAGI. CDR3 amino acids: CASSPQGNYGYTF. CDR3 coding DNA: TGTGCCAGCAGTCCGCAGGGTAACTATGGCTACACCTTC.

V is TRBV5-1 and J is TRBJ1-1; 7 positions agree with TRBD1. The CDR3 length is 13 residues. V was clipped by 6 bases and J by 1 base; unmatched bases: 3. Germline V gene data show CDR1 as SGHRS and CDR2 as YFSETQ. The CDR3 DNA reads as TGCGCCAGCAAGGGGGACAGGAACACTGAAGCTTTCTTT. The encoded protein is CASKGDRNTEAFF.

The chain combines TRBV29-1 with TRBJ1-2; D perhaps matches TRBD1 (5 bases). V lost 3 bases and J lost 6, with 8 bases in between. This CDR3 region has 11 residues. Germline CDR1 SQVTM, CDR2 ANQGSEA. The CDR3 loop reads CSVDGAHGYTF. CDR3 sequence (DNA): TGCAGCGTTGATGGGGCACATGGCTACACCTTC.

Points on this clone: This sample also contains other DNA sequences that code for the same CDR3. The V call is TRBV5-6, the J call TRBJ2-7, with no clear D. In germline, CDR1 is SGHDT, CDR2 YYEEEE. The CDR3 consists of 11 residues. V lost 0 bases and J 4 bases, leaving 2 bases between the germline ends. The CDR3 is CASSLGYEQYF. As DNA, the CDR3 is TGTGCCAGCAGCTTGGGGTACGAGCAGTACTTC.

As concerns this clone: This CDR3 is also generated by other DNA sequences in the sample. V and J are TRBV5-1 and TRBJ1-5; the D gene is possibly TRBD1 (6 bases). The CDR3 is 15 residues long. Trimming left V 4 bases short and J 0 bases short, with 11 bases between. Per germline, CDR1 SGHRS and CDR2 YFSETQ. CDR3 coding DNA: TGCGCCAGCAGCCCGGGAGGGGGTAGCAATCAGCCCCAGCATTTT. This gives the protein CASSPGGGSNQPQHF.

In its sample, this clone was seen once. The chain couples TRBV18 to TRBJ2-2; weak D call: TRBD2 (5 bases). This CDR3 comprises 16 residues. Per germline, CDR1 KGHSH and CDR2 LQKENI. V was trimmed by 1 base and J by 1 base, leaving 10 bases between them. In DNA, the CDR3 is TGTGCCAGCTCACCACAGCGAGGGCGGAACACCGGGGAGCTGTTTTTT. Protein product: CASSPQRGRNTGELFF.

The chain uses TRBV27 and TRBJ1-4; no definite D call. The CDR3 has 14 residues. The V gene lost 5 bases and the J gene lost 3 bases, with 10 bases spanning the gap. CDR1 and CDR2 from the germline V gene are MNHEY and SMNVEV (reference sequence). This CDR3 reads CASSRRAPNEKLFF. The CDR3 coding sequence is TGTGCCAGCAGTCGTCGGGCCCCTAATGAAAAACTGTTTTTT. Full variable domain (rest looked up from reference TRBV27 and TRBJ1-4): EAQVTQNPRYLITVTGKKLTVTCSQNMNHEYMSWYRQDPGLGLRQIYYSMNVEVTDKGDVPEGYKVSRKEKRNFPLILESPSPNQTSLYFCASSRRAPNEKLFFGSGTQLSVL.

This clone was recorded only once. The same CDR3 arises from other DNA sequences in this sample as well. The chain couples TRBV20-1 to TRBJ2-7, with no clear D. V was clipped by 3 bases and J by 2 bases, with 2 bases between them. CDR1 is DFQATT and CDR2 is SNEGSKA in the germline V gene (reference sequence). CDR3 length equals 10 residues. The CDR3 DNA is TGCAGTGCTAGGACCTACGAGCAGTACTTC. As protein: CSARTYEQYF.

This clone appeared a few times. This chain connects TRBV2 to TRBJ1-1, with a possible D match to TRBD1 (5 bases). Germline V CDR1 and CDR2: SNHLY, FYNNEI. The CDR3 covers 11 residues. V was clipped by 7 bases and J by 4 bases, with 7 bases between them. The CDR3 DNA reads as TGTGCCAGCATAGGGGCCACTGAAGCTTTCTTT. It specifies CASIGATEAFF.

The rearrangement links TRBV27 to TRBJ2-7, with D perhaps TRBD2 (5 bases). Germline V CDR1 and CDR2: MNHEY, SMNVEV (reference sequence). This CDR3 spans 17 amino acids. V dropped 2 bases and J dropped 0 bases, with 17 bases sitting between them. The CDR3 here is CASSLSRRGLDSYEQYF. CDR3 bases: TGTGCCAGCAGTTTAAGCCGTCGCGGGCTAGACTCCTACGAGCAGTACTTC.

This chain uses TRBV9 with TRBJ2-7, with 8 bases fitting TRBD1. CDR1 is SGDLS, CDR2 YYNGEE, per germline. The CDR3 has 15 amino acids. V was pared by 0 bases and J by 3 bases, with 5 bases of the junction left unmatched. The DNA for the CDR3 is TGTGCCAGCAGCGTAGGGGTAGGACAGGGCTACGAGCAGTACTTC. Protein product: CASSVGVGQGYEQYF.

A single count supports this clone. The chain links TRBV27 to TRBJ1-5; no firm D call. The CDR3 totals 15 residues. With 6 bases removed from V and 5 bases from J, the gap between germline ends came to 17 bases. Looked up from germline, CDR1 is MNHEY and CDR2 is SMNVEV (reference sequence). The CDR3 reads CASSLRRATHQPQHF. CDR3 nucleotide sequence: TGTGCCAGCAGCCTCCGGCGGGCGACGCATCAGCCCCAGCATTTT.

The chain links TRBV7-9 to TRBJ2-7; the match to TRBD2 covers 8 bases. CDR1 is SEHNR, CDR2 FQNEAQ, per germline (reference sequence). The CDR3 runs to 13 residues. Unmatched junction bases numbered 4, after V lost 6 bases and J lost 3 bases. The CDR3 loop reads CASSLAGLYEQYF. As DNA, the CDR3 is TGTGCCAGCAGTCTAGCGGGCCTCTACGAGCAGTACTTC.

To note about this clone: Other DNA sequences in the sample encode the same CDR3. This chain links TRBV18 with TRBJ1-1; a weak D match, TRBD1 (6 bases). Trimming shortened V by 6 bases and J by 0 bases, and 8 bases separated the two germline ends. This CDR3 comprises 13 residues. Germline CDR1 is KGHSH and CDR2 is LQKENI. The CDR3 protein is CASSRTVNTEAFF. The CDR3 DNA is TGTGCCAGCTCTCGGACAGTGAACACTGAAGCTTTCTTT. Looking up the rest from reference TRBV18 and TRBJ1-1 gives the full variable domain: NAGVMQNPRHLVRRRGQEARLRCSPMKGHSHVYWYRQLPEEGLKFMVYLQKENIIDESGMPKERFSAEFPKEGPSILRIQQVVRGDSAAYFCASSRTVNTEAFFGQGTRLTVV.

With respect to this clone: The junction differs from germline at one of its ends, possibly a read error. V gene TRBV5-1 combines with J gene TRBJ1-2; D is ambiguous. The V gene's germline CDR1 is SGHRS and CDR2 YFSETQ. The CDR3 length is 15 residues. The CDR3 loop reads CASSLPTRGSYDYTF. CDR3 in DNA: TGCGCCAGCAGCCTCCCAACGCGAGGAAGCTATGACTACACCTTC.

A single count supports this clone. The chain is built from TRBV19 and TRBJ2-3; 14 nucleotides match TRBD2. This CDR3 is 15 amino acids long. Per the germline V gene, CDR1 is LNHDA and CDR2 is SQIVND (reference sequence). V trimming: 6 bases; J trimming: 3 bases; junction bases outside the gene matches: 2. CDR3 sequence: CASRGLAGETDTQYF. DNA for the CDR3: TGTGCCAGTAGGGGACTAGCGGGAGAGACAGATACGCAGTATTTT.

CDR3 DNA: TGTGCCAGCAGCTCCGGACAGGGGGTGGGTGGCTACACCTTC. Translating gives CASSSGQGVGGYTF. The rearrangement uses TRBV7-9 and TRBJ1-2; 10 nucleotides align to TRBD1. The V segment lost 4 bases and the J segment 7 bases; nucleotides outside the gene matches: 6. Germline V gives CDR1 SEHNR, CDR2 FQNEAQ (reference sequence). This CDR3 region has 14 residues.

The J gene is TRBJ2-3, the V gene TRBV5-1; 10 bases are shared with TRBD2. Per the germline V gene, CDR1 is SGHRS and CDR2 is YFSETQ. V trimming: 4 bases; J trimming: 3 bases; junction bases outside the gene matches: 8. CDR3 size: 16 residues. The CDR3 spells CASSPGAGGRTDTQYF. In DNA, the CDR3 is TGCGCCAGCAGCCCAGGAGCGGGGGGGCGGACAGATACGCAGTATTTT.

On this clone itself: Other nucleotide sequences from this sample produce the same CDR3. V gene TRBV5-6 combines with J gene TRBJ2-1; D unresolved. Germline CDR1 SGHDT, CDR2 YYEEEE. This CDR3 has 11 residues. V lost 4 bases, J lost 4 bases, and 3 bases lay in between. The CDR3 coding sequence is TGTGCCAGCAGCACGTACAATGAGCAGTTCTTC. Its protein product is CASSTYNEQFF.

The genes are TRBV7-3 and TRBJ1-1; D remains unclear. The V gene's germline CDR1 is SGHTA and CDR2 FQGTGA. This CDR3 is 13 amino acids long. V lost 1 base and J 2 bases, leaving 5 bases between the germline ends. CDR3 sequence: CASSLSENTEAFF. The CDR3 DNA follows: TGTGCCAGCAGCTTAAGCGAAAACACTGAAGCTTTCTTT.